These 2 T cell receptor beta chains were sequenced from one sample in a study of T cell responses to AZD1222 COVID-19 vaccine. The assay was immunoSEQ multiplex PCR, and TCRdb's table has in-frame clones only and misses some. The sample has roughly 80,000 clones, about 89% seen once. The material was peripheral blood, obtained on day 0 of MenACWY control vaccination. The receptors here all came from an adult in good health.

The chain recombines TRBV7-2 with TRBJ1-2; D unclear. CDR1 is SGHTA and CDR2 is FQGNSA in the germline V gene. V was clipped by 5 bases and J by 8 bases, with 15 bases between them. The CDR3 sequence is 13 residues long. The CDR3 loop is CASSPPGVLGYTF. The CDR3 DNA reads as TGTGCCAGCAGCCCCCCCGGGGTCCTCGGCTACACCTTC.

The rearrangement joins TRBV7-9 to TRBJ2-6, with D hard to call. V gave up 2 bases and J gave up 0 bases, with 5 bases separating them. The CDR3 has 15 amino acids. From germline, CDR1 is SEHNR and CDR2 FQNEAQ (reference sequence). CDR3 sequence reads: CASSLTVSGANVLTF. CDR3 sequence (DNA): TGTGCCAGCAGCTTAACGGTCTCTGGGGCCAACGTCCTGACTTTC.